The clone carrying this T cell receptor (beta chain) was observed a handful of times. The antigen is undetermined. The library put unique molecular identifiers onto individual cDNA molecules. TCRdb itself ran the RACE reads through MiXCR, one entry per CDR3 protein. The profile shows a few hundred thousand distinct CDR3 sequences, 4.5% to 5.5% of them singletons. This specimen comes from a study of human T cells and chemical hapten exposure. General study results and limits: The study found that PT1 expanded TCR counts correlated positively with patch test score. DPC sensitization produced no change in TCRs with frequency above 1 in 1000.

The CDR3 totals 13 residues. Germline assignment: CDR1 LGHNT and CDR2 FRNRAP. J was trimmed by 0 bases and V by 6 bases; bases with no gene match: 2. Documented time point: pre-sensitization, week 0. Treatment: therapeutic diphenylcyclopropenone sensitization with weekly scalp DPC. V gene TRBV12-5 combines with J gene TRBJ2-7, with 7 bases that match TRBD2. This receptor was obtained from a young woman with alopecia areata. Some clones in this sample may be carry-over from other donors' samples. Sample: whole blood, taken in connection with sensitization to the hapten diphenylcyclopropenone (DPC). The chain's CDR3 is CASGRTSSYEQYF. The CDR3 DNA is TGTGCTAGTGGCCGGACTAGCTCCTACGAGCAGTACTTC.